Following are 23 T cell receptor beta chains from one sample sequenced in a study of blood T cell repertoires in COVID-19. Sequencing was performed with immunoSEQ multiplex PCR; in TCRdb, only in-frame clones are kept and a portion is missing. The top ten clones hold around 4.8% of a sample with about 81,000 clones, about 86% of them seen once. The material sequenced was peripheral blood. The origin of the receptors is a woman older than 75 with acute or convalescent COVID-19.

This chain links TRBV4-2 with TRBJ1-2; TRBD1 matches at 10 bases. This CDR3 is 13 amino acids long. In germline, CDR1 is LGHNA, CDR2 YNFKEQ. V was pared by 1 base and J by 7 bases, with 0 bases of the junction left unmatched. CDR3 nucleotide sequence: TGTGCCAGCAGCCAAGGGACAGGGGGTGGCTACACCTTC. Residues: CASSQGTGGGYTF.

V and J are TRBV7-9 and TRBJ2-3, with D possibly TRBD2 on 5 matching bases. CDR1 and CDR2 (germline): SEHNR, FQNEAQ (reference sequence). Trimming left V 5 bases short and J 1 base short, with 13 bases between. This CDR3 is built from 15 residues. CDR3 sequence reads: CASSRTSPRTDTQYF. CDR3 DNA sequence: TGTGCCAGCAGCCGTACTAGTCCCCGCACAGATACGCAGTATTTT.

The J gene is TRBJ2-5, the V gene TRBV29-1, with a tentative D call TRBD1 (6 bases). V lost 5 bases, J lost 4 bases, and 11 bases lay in between. Germline V gene data show CDR1 as SQVTM and CDR2 as ANQGSEA. The CDR3 covers 12 residues. CDR3 region: CSVKQGRETQYF. In DNA, the CDR3 is TGCAGCGTTAAACAGGGAAGAGAGACCCAGTACTTC. Drawing the rest from reference TRBV29-1 and TRBJ2-5, the complete variable domain is SAVISQKPSRDICQRGTSLTIQCQVDSQVTMMFWYRQQPGQSLTLIATANQGSEATYESGFVIDKFPISRPNLTFSTLTVSNMSPEDSSIYLCSVKQGRETQYFGPGTRLLVL.

A word on this clone: Mismatch with germline at one junction end may stem from a read error. The J gene is TRBJ1-2, the V gene TRBV6-1; 9 positions match TRBD1. Per the germline V gene, CDR1 is MNHNS and CDR2 is SASEGT. The CDR3 sequence is 14 residues long. The CDR3, as DNA: TGTGCCAGCAGGGAAGTACAGGGGGCGGGAGGCTACACCTTC. This encodes CASREVQGAGGYTF.

This clone showed up just once. The rearrangement joins TRBV2 to TRBJ2-5; the match to TRBD1 covers 9 bases. CDR1 and CDR2 from the germline V gene are SNHLY and FYNNEI. V was clipped by 4 bases and J by 1 base; unmatched bases: 4. There are 15 residues in the CDR3. For the CDR3, the DNA is TGTGCCAGCAGTGCCGGGACAGGGACCCAAGAGACCCAGTACTTC. This translates into CASSAGTGTQETQYF.

The genes are TRBV9 and TRBJ1-6; D is perhaps TRBD1 (5 bases). Trimming pared 3 bases from V and 10 bases from J, leaving 14 bases between. Germline V lookup: CDR1 SGDLS, CDR2 YYNGEE. The CDR3 consists of 14 residues. Here the CDR3 DNA reads TGTGCCAGCAGCGCCAGGGATTTAGGGTCACCCCTCCACTTT. This sequence encodes CASSARDLGSPLHF.

This clone was seen only once. The CDR3 region has the DNA TGTGCCAGCTCACCGGGCGCGAACACTGAAGCTTTCTTT. It is translated as CASSPGANTEAFF. The chain couples TRBV18 to TRBJ1-1; the D is unclear. The CDR3 extends over 13 amino acids. Germline V CDR1 and CDR2: KGHSH, LQKENI. V lost 3 bases and J lost 1, with 6 bases in between. The whole variable domain, remainder taken from reference TRBV18 and TRBJ1-1, is NAGVMQNPRHLVRRRGQEARLRCSPMKGHSHVYWYRQLPEEGLKFMVYLQKENIIDESGMPKERFSAEFPKEGPSILRIQQVVRGDSAAYFCASSPGANTEAFFGQGTRLTVV.

This clone was picked up a small number of times. The gene calls are TRBV5-1 and TRBJ1-1; D is unresolved. CDR3 length equals 13 residues. Trimming stripped 4 bases from V and 7 bases from J, with 14 bases between. CDR1 SGHRS and CDR2 YFSETQ come from the germline V gene. DNA of the CDR3: TGCGCCAGCAGCGATGGGCAGAATTTTGAAGCTTTCTTT. It yields the protein CASSDGQNFEAFF.

CDR3 sequence: CASSDPRDIHNEQFF. Written as DNA, the CDR3 is TGTGCCAGCAGTGATCCCCGGGACATTCACAATGAGCAGTTCTTC. The V and J genes are TRBV25-1 and TRBJ2-1; a weak D match, TRBD1 (6 bases). Per the germline V gene, CDR1 is MGHDK and CDR2 is SYGVNS. V was shortened by 3 bases and J by 5 bases, with 14 bases between the two germline ends. The CDR3 contains 15 residues.

The V and J genes are TRBV30 and TRBJ2-3; maybe TRBD1 (5 bases). This CDR3 has 16 amino acids. CDR1 GTSNPN and CDR2 SVGIG come from the germline V gene (reference sequence). The V end was cut by 4 bases, the J end by 1 base, with 18 bases between. Here the CDR3 DNA reads TGTGCCTGGAAAGGTCTGGGGCGATCCGGCACAGATACGCAGTATTTT. As protein: CAWKGLGRSGTDTQYF. Based on the CDR3 plus reference TRBV30 and TRBJ2-3, the full variable domain is SQTIHQWPATLVQPVGSPLSLECTVEGTSNPNLYWYRQAAGRGLQLLFYSVGIGQISSEVPQNLSASRPQDRQFILSSKKLLLSDSGFYLCAWKGLGRSGTDTQYFGPGTRLTVL.

The genes are TRBV28 and TRBJ1-2; 8 bases agree with TRBD1. Germline V lookup: CDR1 MDHEN, CDR2 SYDVKM. CDR3 length: 14 amino acids. J gave up 8 bases and V 3 bases, and 8 bases lay outside the gene matches. CDR3 region: CASSLDRDWFGYTF. The DNA for the CDR3 is TGTGCCAGCAGTTTGGACAGGGATTGGTTCGGCTACACCTTC.

The genes are TRBV6-2 or TRBV6-3 and TRBJ1-2, with D hard to call. The CDR3 is 14 residues long. Trimming removed 2 bases at V and 5 bases at J, with 12 bases between. Per the germline V gene, CDR1 is MNHEY and CDR2 is SVGEGT. CDR3 sequence reads: CASSYTLLGYGYTF. The CDR3 coding sequence is TGTGCCAGCAGTTACACACTCCTCGGGTATGGCTACACCTTC.

The chain combines TRBV7-2 with TRBJ1-6; TRBD1 matches 7 bases. Germline loops: CDR1 SGHTA, CDR2 FQGNSA. The CDR3 runs to 15 residues. Trimming at V came to 6 bases and at J to 8 bases, leaving 10 bases not matched to a gene. The CDR3 bases are TGTGCCAGCAGACCCGACAGGGCTGGTTATTCACCCCTCCACTTT. It codes for CASRPDRAGYSPLHF. Full variable domain (remainder filled in from reference TRBV7-2 and TRBJ1-6): GAGVSQSPSNKVTEKGKDVELRCDPISGHTALYWYRQSLGQGLEFLIYFQGNSAPDKSGLPSDRFSAERTGGSVSTLTIQRTQQEDSAVYLCASRPDRAGYSPLHFGNGTRLTVT.

The V call is TRBV6-5, the J call TRBJ2-4; 9 bases match TRBD2. CDR1 MNHEY and CDR2 SVGAGI come from the germline V gene. This CDR3 is built from 13 residues. The V and J ends lost 6 bases and 8 bases, in that order; junction bases with no gene match: 5. The CDR3 protein is CASRQRTSDIQYF. CDR3 sequence (DNA): TGTGCCAGCAGGCAGAGGACTAGCGACATTCAGTACTTC.

V gene TRBV19 combines with J gene TRBJ1-6, with TRBD1 matching over 7 bases. V lost 5 bases and J lost 7; bases outside the gene matches: 8. This CDR3 has 15 amino acids. Germline CDR1 reads LNHDA; CDR2 reads SQIVND (reference sequence). The CDR3 sequence: CASSVTTGANSPLHF. The CDR3 DNA reads TGTGCCAGTAGTGTCACCACAGGGGCAAATTCACCCCTCCACTTT.

A single count supports this clone. The chain has TRBV19 and TRBJ1-6; D perhaps matches TRBD1 (6 bases). CDR3 length: 16 amino acids. The ends were cut back, 6 bases at V and 8 bases at J, with 20 bases in the middle. CDR1 and CDR2 from the germline V gene are LNHDA and SQIVND (reference sequence). The DNA for the CDR3 is TGTGCCAGTAGCAATCCGAGGGCAGGGGCTTATTCACCCCTCCACTTT. Its protein is CASSNPRAGAYSPLHF. The entire variable domain, with the rest obtained from reference TRBV19 and TRBJ1-6, is as follows: DGGITQSPKYLFRKEGQNVTLSCEQNLNHDAMYWYRQDPGQGLRLIYYSQIVNDFQKGDIAEGYSVSREKKESFPLTVTSAQKNPTAFYLCASSNPRAGAYSPLHFGNGTRLTVT.

The chain uses TRBV5-8 and TRBJ2-7, with TRBD1 matching over 8 bases. The CDR3 runs 14 residues. Losses at the gene ends were 5 bases for V and 6 bases for J; bases not matched to a gene: 10. Per the germline V gene, CDR1 is SGHTS and CDR2 is YDEGEE. The CDR3 reads CASSFRDRSTEQYF. The CDR3, as DNA: TGTGCCAGCAGTTTCCGGGACAGGAGTACCGAGCAGTACTTC.

This clone was observed once. The chain uses TRBV6-2 or TRBV6-3 and TRBJ2-2, with 10 bases that match TRBD2. The CDR3 runs to 16 residues. Germline CDR1 reads MNHEY; CDR2 reads SVGEGT. V shed 4 bases, J shed 7 bases, and the junction held 9 bases outside the gene matches. DNA of the CDR3: TGTGCCAGCAGTTCACCAAGCGGGAGGGCCGTCGGGGAGCTGTTTTTT. It is translated as CASSSPSGRAVGELFF.

V usage is TRBV5-1 and J usage is TRBJ1-1; 7 positions agree with TRBD1. Germline V gene lookup returns CDR1 SGHRS and CDR2 YFSETQ. After removal of 4 bases from V and 0 bases from J, the junction contained 12 bases not matched to a gene. The CDR3 spans 17 residues. DNA of the CDR3: TGCGCCAGCAGCCGGGAAAGACAGGGACACATGAACACTGAAGCTTTCTTT. Protein sequence: CASSRERQGHMNTEAFF. The full variable domain, with the rest looked up from reference TRBV5-1 and TRBJ1-1, is KAGVTQTPRYLIKTRGQQVTLSCSPISGHRSVSWYQQTPGQGLQFLFEYFSETQRNKGNFPGRFSGRQFSNSRSEMNVSTLELGDSALYLCASSRERQGHMNTEAFFGQGTRLTVV.

This rearrangement joins TRBV28 to TRBJ1-5; 7 positions agree with TRBD1. J was trimmed by 3 bases and V by 8 bases; bases with no gene match: 1. In germline, CDR1 is MDHEN, CDR2 SYDVKM. The CDR3 totals 12 residues. The CDR3: CASGTANQPQHF. The CDR3 bases are TGTGCCAGCGGGACAGCCAATCAGCCCCAGCATTTT.

This sequence joins TRBV9 and TRBJ2-3, with TRBD2 matching over 8 bases. Losses at the gene ends were 5 bases for V and 3 bases for J; bases not matched to a gene: 8. The CDR3 is made up of 15 amino acids. Germline V gene sequence: CDR1 SGDLS, CDR2 YYNGEE. Here the CDR3 DNA reads TGTGCCAGCAGTTGGGGGAGCGGGGGTACAGATACGCAGTATTTT. It yields the protein CASSWGSGGTDTQYF.

The gene calls are TRBV2 and TRBJ2-1; 9 positions match TRBD2. Germline CDR1 reads SNHLY; CDR2 reads FYNNEI. This CDR3 is built from 17 residues. Unmatched junction bases numbered 9, after V lost 4 bases and J lost 2 bases. Here the CDR3 reads CASSGVSGGPTYNEQFF. The CDR3, as DNA: TGTGCCAGCAGTGGCGTTAGCGGGGGCCCAACCTACAATGAGCAGTTCTTC.

J is TRBJ1-1 and V is TRBV4-3; no firm D call. The CDR3 runs to 14 residues. The V end was cut by 4 bases, the J end by 5 bases, with 14 bases between. Germline V lookup: CDR1 LGHNA, CDR2 YSLEER. This chain's CDR3 is CASSPRSTGTEAFF. For the CDR3, the DNA is TGCGCCAGCAGCCCGAGGTCTACCGGGACTGAAGCTTTCTTT.